The 27 T cell receptor beta chains below were found in one sample sequenced in a study of blood T cell repertoires in COVID-19. TCRdb's copy holds only in-frame clones and misses some; the assay was immunoSEQ multiplex PCR. The sample yields about 300,000 clones, about 85% seen once. The material sequenced was peripheral blood. The receptors shown here come from a human donor in a cohort sampled during active COVID-19.

In this sample, this clone turned up once. The chain carries TRBV21-1 and TRBJ2-1; the table's D call, TRBD2, has no DNA check behind it. TRBV21-1 is a pseudogene locus. The CDR3 is 19 residues long. The CDR3 spells CASSGPITGTSVGYNEQFF. The CDR3 bases are TGTGCCAGCAGCGGACCCATAACCGGGACTAGCGTAGGGTACAATGAGCAGTTCTTC.

This clone was seen only a few times. V is TRBV5-1 and J is TRBJ1-3; D remains unclear. CDR1 SGHRS and CDR2 YFSETQ come from the germline V gene. V was cut by 0 bases and J by 0 bases, with 13 bases left in between. The CDR3 has 17 residues. This CDR3 is CASSLVSPGGSGNTIYF. The CDR3 DNA follows: TGCGCCAGCAGCTTGGTCTCTCCAGGAGGCTCTGGAAACACCATATATTTT.

The V gene is TRBV19, the J gene TRBJ2-2, with D perhaps TRBD2 (5 bases). V dropped 4 bases and J dropped 8 bases, with 20 bases sitting between them. This CDR3 comprises 16 residues. Looked up from germline, CDR1 is LNHDA and CDR2 is SQIVND (reference sequence). In nucleotides, the CDR3 is TGTGCCAGTAGTACTTTGGGTACGCTCTGGACTGGGGAGCTGTTTTTT. Protein sequence: CASSTLGTLWTGELFF.

J is TRBJ2-5 and V is TRBV15; no reliable D call. Per the germline V gene, CDR1 is LNHNV and CDR2 is YYDKDF (reference sequence). The CDR3 runs to 14 residues. The germline V and J ends were trimmed by 0 bases and 5 bases, with 10 bases remaining between them. CDR3 region: CATSRDSMQETQYF. Here the CDR3 DNA reads TGTGCCACCAGCAGAGATAGCATGCAGGAGACCCAGTACTTC.

The chain carries TRBV7-3 and TRBJ1-6; D might be TRBD1 (5 bases). The CDR3 has 19 amino acids. V lost 2 bases and J lost 0, with 17 bases in between. Per the germline V gene, CDR1 is SGHTA and CDR2 is FQGTGA. CDR3 coding DNA: TGTGCCAGCAGCTTACAGAGACAGCGTCAGAGCTCCTATAATTCACCCCTCCACTTT. This encodes CASSLQRQRQSSYNSPLHF. Full variable domain (outside the CDR3, taken from reference TRBV7-3 and TRBJ1-6): GAGVSQTPSNKVTEKGKYVELRCDPISGHTALYWYRQSLGQGPEFLIYFQGTGAADDSGLPNDRFFAVRPEGSVSTLKIQRTERGDSAVYLCASSLQRQRQSSYNSPLHFGNGTRLTVT.

The V and J genes are TRBV15 and TRBJ2-3; 11 bases are shared with TRBD2. Trimming took 5 bases from V and 2 from J; bases not matched to a gene: 6. Germline-derived CDR1 and CDR2 are LNHNV and YYDKDF (reference sequence). CDR3 length: 16 residues. CDR3 protein: CATSGKTSGITDTQYF. CDR3 nucleotides: TGTGCCACCAGCGGAAAGACTAGCGGGATCACAGATACGCAGTATTTT. The full variable domain, in which reference TRBV15 and TRBJ2-3 provide the parts outside the CDR3, is DAMVIQNPRYQVTQFGKPVTLSCSQTLNHNVMYWYQQKSSQAPKLLFHYYDKDFNNEADTPDNFQSRRPNTSFCFLDIRSPGLGDTAMYLCATSGKTSGITDTQYFGPGTRLTVL.

The genes are TRBV7-9 and TRBJ2-1; TRBD2 matches at 11 bases. Trimming cost V 5 bases and J 6 bases; bases outside gene matches: 9. CDR3 length: 16 amino acids. Per the germline V gene, CDR1 is SEHNR and CDR2 is FQNEAQ (reference sequence). The CDR3 coding sequence is TGTGCCAGCAGCCCCCTACTAGCGGGAGCCATCAATGAGCAGTTCTTC. It is translated as CASSPLLAGAINEQFF. Supplemented by reference TRBV7-9 and TRBJ2-1, the full variable domain reads DTGVSQNPRHKITKRGQNVTFRCDPISEHNRLYWYRQTLGQGPEFLTYFQNEAQLEKSRLLSDRFSAERPKGSFSTLEIQRTEQGDSAMYLCASSPLLAGAINEQFFGPGTRLTVL.

The genes are TRBV6-5 and TRBJ2-1; possible D gene TRBD1, 6 bases. Germline V gene sequence: CDR1 MNHEY, CDR2 SVGAGI. The V gene lost 6 bases and the J gene lost 2 bases, with 14 bases spanning the gap. The CDR3 consists of 15 residues. The CDR3 DNA sequence: TGTGCCAGCAGAATCACACAGGGAACCTACAATGAGCAGTTCTTC. It is translated as CASRITQGTYNEQFF.

V usage is TRBV9 and J usage is TRBJ2-6, with 11 bases that match TRBD2. Germline-derived CDR1 and CDR2 are SGDLS and YYNGEE. The CDR3 sequence is 18 residues long. The junction had 5 bases not matched to a gene; V was cut back by 3 bases and J by 0 bases. The CDR3 reads CASSAPGLAASGANVLTF. CDR3 nucleotides: TGTGCCAGCAGCGCACCGGGACTAGCGGCCTCTGGGGCCAACGTCCTGACTTTC.

V usage is TRBV2 and J usage is TRBJ1-3; D is uncertain. Trimming shortened V by 6 bases and J by 0 bases, and 12 bases separated the two germline ends. This CDR3 has 15 amino acids. Germline CDR1 is SNHLY and CDR2 is FYNNEI. The CDR3 region has the DNA TGTGCCAGCAGCCTGCGAGCGACCTCTGGAAACACCATATATTTT. Translated: CASSLRATSGNTIYF.

This clone appeared a single time. The chain employs TRBV9 and TRBJ2-7; 7 positions agree with TRBD2. Germline V gene sequence: CDR1 SGDLS, CDR2 YYNGEE. The CDR3 runs 14 residues. The V gene end was trimmed by 1 base and the J gene end by 4 bases; junction bases not matched to a gene: 5. The CDR3 DNA follows: TGTGCCAGCAGCGTATCTAGCGGCCGATACGAGCAGTACTTC. This sequence encodes CASSVSSGRYEQYF.

The CDR3 region has the DNA TGTGCCAGCAGCTTATGGGCTGGTACTGAAGCTTTCTTT. It is translated as CASSLWAGTEAFF. J is TRBJ1-1 and V is TRBV11-2, with D unresolved. The CDR3 loop spans 13 amino acids. The V gene lost 2 bases and the J gene lost 5 bases, with 9 bases spanning the gap. CDR1 SGHAT and CDR2 FQNNGV come from the germline V gene.

The chain joins TRBV2 to TRBJ1-3; D possibly corresponds to TRBD1 (5 bases). CDR1 is SNHLY and CDR2 is FYNNEI in the germline V gene. There are 15 residues in the CDR3. V was shortened by 6 bases and J by 0 bases, with 12 bases between the two germline ends. CDR3 coding DNA: TGTGCCAGCAGCGAGCAGGGTGTCTCTGGAAACACCATATATTTT. Its protein product is CASSEQGVSGNTIYF. Supplemented by reference TRBV2 and TRBJ1-3, the full variable domain reads EPEVTQTPSHQVTQMGQEVILRCVPISNHLYFYWYRQILGQKVEFLVSFYNNEISEKSEIFDDQFSVERPDGSNFTLKIRSTKLEDSAMYFCASSEQGVSGNTIYFGEGSWLTVV.

As regards this clone: Other DNA sequences within the sample encode an identical CDR3. The chain recombines TRBV15 with TRBJ1-5, with TRBD1 as a possible D gene (6 bases). V lost 0 bases and J 2 bases, leaving 8 bases between the germline ends. Germline-derived CDR1 and CDR2 are LNHNV and YYDKDF (reference sequence). This CDR3 has 15 residues. The CDR3 loop is CATSRDPGGNQPQHF. Written as DNA, the CDR3 is TGTGCCACCAGCAGAGACCCAGGGGGCAATCAGCCCCAGCATTTT. Supplemented by reference TRBV15 and TRBJ1-5, the full variable domain reads DAMVIQNPRYQVTQFGKPVTLSCSQTLNHNVMYWYQQKSSQAPKLLFHYYDKDFNNEADTPDNFQSRRPNTSFCFLDIRSPGLGDTAMYLCATSRDPGGNQPQHFGDGTRLSIL.

The rearrangement links TRBV28 to TRBJ2-1, with TRBD2 matching over 7 bases. CDR3 length: 13 amino acids. The germline V gene has CDR1 MDHEN and CDR2 SYDVKM. V was pared by 10 bases and J by 5 bases, with 8 bases of the junction left unmatched. Here the CDR3 DNA reads TGTGCCAATTCCGGGACTACCAACAATGAGCAGTTCTTC. Protein: CANSGTTNNEQFF.

V is TRBV5-1 and J is TRBJ1-4, with D unclear. Trimming pared 0 bases from V and 12 bases from J, leaving 12 bases between. The CDR3 totals 13 residues. Germline CDR1 SGHRS, CDR2 YFSETQ. This chain's CDR3 is CASSLAGVGELFF. The CDR3 DNA follows: TGCGCCAGCAGCTTGGCGGGAGTTGGAGAACTGTTTTTT.

The chain combines TRBV27 with TRBJ1-5; TRBD1 aligns across 7 bases. With V trimmed by 8 bases and J by 4 bases, 11 bases remained unmatched. The length of the CDR3 is 15 residues. CDR1 and CDR2 from the germline V gene are MNHEY and SMNVEV (reference sequence). CDR3 bases: TGTGCCAGCCGATCAACGGGACAGTTGAATCAGCCCCAGCATTTT. Encoded protein: CASRSTGQLNQPQHF.

The chain employs TRBV28 and TRBJ1-5, with D possibly TRBD1 on 6 matching bases. The CDR3 has 14 residues. The germline V and J ends were trimmed by 5 bases and 5 bases, with 13 bases remaining between them. The germline V gene has CDR1 MDHEN and CDR2 SYDVKM. The CDR3 region has the DNA TGTGCCAGCAGTCCCGCGGGGGCTCATCAGCCCCAGCATTTT. Residues: CASSPAGAHQPQHF.

The V call is TRBV27, the J call TRBJ1-4; D is unclear. V lost 6 bases to trimming and J lost 4 bases, with 15 bases between them. The germline gives CDR1 MNHEY, CDR2 SMNVEV (reference sequence). The CDR3 has 15 residues. CDR3 sequence (DNA): TGTGCCAGCAGCCCCTGGGGAGACCTTAATGAAAAACTGTTTTTT. Its translation is CASSPWGDLNEKLFF.

This chain uses TRBV15 with TRBJ2-5; 7 bases are a match to TRBD2. V was clipped by 1 base and J by 1 base; unmatched bases: 12. Germline-derived CDR1 and CDR2 are LNHNV and YYDKDF (reference sequence). The CDR3 is 18 amino acids. The CDR3 nucleotides are TGTGCCACCAGCAGAGGACTTACTAGCGCCAGATCCCAAGAGACCCAGTACTTC. It specifies CATSRGLTSARSQETQYF.

The chain uses TRBV7-9 and TRBJ2-5; no firm D call. CDR3 length: 17 residues. The germline V gene encodes CDR1 SEHNR and CDR2 FQNEAQ (reference sequence). The V gene lost 3 bases and the J gene lost 2 bases, with 19 bases spanning the gap. The CDR3 spells CASSFDGSRRGQETQYF. DNA for the CDR3: TGTGCCAGCAGCTTCGACGGGTCGAGGCGTGGACAAGAGACCCAGTACTTC.

The V call is TRBV6-6, the J call TRBJ1-1; D not resolved. V was cut by 6 bases and J by 2 bases, with 7 bases left in between. This CDR3 region has 12 residues. Germline loops: CDR1 MNHNY, CDR2 SVGAGI (reference sequence). Here the CDR3 DNA reads TGTGCCAGCAGACCAGTTAACACTGAAGCTTTCTTT. The encoded protein is CASRPVNTEAFF.

This chain joins TRBV6-5 and TRBJ2-1, with TRBD2 identical over 10 bases. Trimming took 0 bases from V and 9 from J; bases not matched to a gene: 5. The CDR3 consists of 15 residues. Germline V gives CDR1 MNHEY, CDR2 SVGAGI. In nucleotides, the CDR3 is TGTGCCAGCAGTTACTCCCAGCGGGAGGGGCCTGAGCAGTTCTTC. This encodes CASSYSQREGPEQFF.

V gene TRBV6-5 combines with J gene TRBJ2-3, with TRBD2 as a possible D gene (6 bases). The CDR3 is 14 amino acids. Trimming cost V 6 bases and J 2 bases, with 12 bases left between them. Germline CDR1 is MNHEY and CDR2 is SVGAGI. The chain's CDR3 is CASRPGLSTDTQYF. The CDR3 coding sequence is TGTGCCAGCAGGCCGGGACTCTCCACAGATACGCAGTATTTT.

The chain is built from TRBV27 and TRBJ2-1, with 9 bases aligning to TRBD2. Germline loops: CDR1 MNHEY, CDR2 SMNVEV (reference sequence). The trim removed 6 bases at V and 3 bases at J, leaving 6 bases unmatched. There are 15 residues in the CDR3. CDR3 sequence reads: CASRGTSGLYNEQFF. CDR3 nucleotide sequence: TGTGCCAGCAGGGGAACTAGCGGGCTCTACAATGAGCAGTTCTTC.

The gene calls are TRBV9 and TRBJ2-7; weak D call: TRBD1 (5 bases). Germline values: CDR1 SGDLS, CDR2 YYNGEE. CDR3 length: 14 residues. Trimming pared 0 bases from V and 7 bases from J, leaving 14 bases between. The CDR3 sequence: CASSVGQYPSEQYF. The CDR3 nucleotides are TGTGCCAGCAGCGTAGGACAGTACCCATCGGAGCAGTACTTC.

The chain employs TRBV13 and TRBJ2-2; the match to TRBD2 covers 11 bases. Germline V gene sequence: CDR1 PRHDT, CDR2 FYEKMQ (reference sequence). V shed 5 bases and J 2 bases; nucleotides not matched to a gene: 4. The CDR3 contains 16 residues. The CDR3 sequence: CASSRTSGRNTGELFF. CDR3 coding DNA: TGTGCCAGCAGCCGCACTAGCGGGAGAAACACCGGGGAGCTGTTTTTT.